The clone carrying this T cell receptor (beta chain) was detected many times. Its antigen is not known. The sample comes from a study of CD8 T cells in ankylosing spondylitis. Study-wide results and caveats: The study looked at matched synovial fluid samples from ankylosing spondylitis patients. Disease-linked clones were reported to be significantly enriched there.

It was by quantitative 5'-RACE with molecular barcodes that TCR beta libraries were made. MiXCR, applied by TCRdb to the 5' RACE reads, yields one record per CDR3 protein. The sample has about 100,000 distinct CDR3 sequences; approximately 9% are singletons. This CDR3 has 13 amino acids. Trimming shortened V by 5 bases and J by 4 bases, and 10 bases separated the two germline ends. This sequence was found in a male donor with ankylosing spondylitis or in good health (not recorded which). The sequencing sample was made of blood, either unsorted or a sorted T cell fraction (not recorded which). The chain couples TRBV12-3 or TRBV12-4 to TRBJ2-3; D not certain. The CDR3 loop is CASSPVSPDTQYF. CDR3 nucleotides: TGTGCCAGCAGTCCCGTATCTCCAGATACGCAGTATTTT.